This T cell receptor (beta chain) was profiled in a study of T-cell memory formation after mild COVID-19. CDR3 length equals 15 residues. Germline values: CDR1 SGHTA, CDR2 FQGNSA. TCRdb independently ran MiXCR on the 5' RACE reads; one entry per CDR3 protein. The sample holds roughly 350,000 distinct CDR3 sequences, roughly an eighth seen once. In the case of this clonotype: A read error may be the cause here, since a much bigger clone is one base away.

This sequence joins TRBV7-2 and TRBJ1-1, with TRBD1 identical over 9 bases. The sequence was obtained from a man aged 18-30 years who had mild COVID-19 (a few samples of this study predate the infection). Cell type and time point are not known. Sequencing was performed on PBMCs or a T cell subset sorted from them (not recorded which). The CDR3 coding sequence is TGTGCCAGCAGCTTTGGGGGACAGGGATTCACTGAAGATTTCTTT. Translating it yields CASSFGGQGFTEDFF.